This T cell receptor beta chain was sequenced during a study of blood T cell repertoires in COVID-19 (dated by TCRdb to the early 2020s). Turning to the overall study: The collaborator samples originated in the United States, Italy and Spain and spanned the acute and convalescent phases of COVID-19. The material from the prospective study consisted of cDNA or gDNA derived from T cells, B-cell-depleted T cells, or PBMCs. Subjects who had been exposed to COVID-19, were actively infected with it, or had recovered from it provided the deeply sampled blood TCRbeta repertoires that made up the dataset. A freely available public database, intended as a resource for researchers studying the immune response to SARS-CoV-2, is where the repertoires were released. Samples came from the ongoing ImmuneRACE study (first 160 participants) plus 1,254 subjects from 6 global collaborators. A de-identified subject ID, COVID-19 status, age in years and sex were almost always included in the sample metadata. Where available, HLA class I and class II types were obtained from metadata supplied by the sample provider rather than from assay-based typing.

The full study reports these points: The amount of clinical and demographic metadata varied by source and participant and was provided uncurated.

Trimming takes 0 bases off V and 2 bases off J; junction bases not matched to a gene: 14. The CDR3 measures 19 amino acids from cysteine to phenylalanine. Only the CDR3 region is kept as DNA, spanning 57 bases read in frame from base 1. CDR1 and CDR2 are drawn from the germline V gene: SGHRS, YFSETQ. TCRbeta CDR3 regions were amplified from genomic DNA by means of the immunoSEQ Assay, a bias-controlled multiplex PCR. The paper's processing steps were these. Nucleated cell counts per sample were estimated from amplification of reference gene primers within the assay. To quantify the absolute abundance of each unique TCRbeta CDR3 rearrangement, sequence reads were collapsed and filtered. For each sample, productive Simpson clonality was calculated as the square root of Simpson's diversity index over productive rearrangements. What TCRdb holds here is the immuneACCESS table cut down to in-frame rearrangements. Part of the clones is not present; checked against another copy, under half of the missing clones reflect an unresolved V gene, and the others are unexplained. The V and J calls and clone size are taken from that table; D and trimming were inferred from the DNA. The sample contains about 220,000 clones, over 70% of them found a single time. Of the sample, approximately 7.2% falls within the top ten clones.

Each collaborating institution followed its own protocols to collect whole blood in K2EDTA tubes. For TCRbeta analysis, collaborators shipped samples in one of three forms: frozen whole blood, isolated PBMCs, or DNA extracted from either of those sample types. Points on this clone: Its antigen is still unknown. No qualities accompany the bases; no much larger clone lies one base away.

The chain joins TRBV5-1 to TRBJ2-3, and TRBD2 aligns with 8 junction nucleotides. The specimen was peripheral blood. The receptor was isolated from a woman between 70 and 85 years old with acute or convalescent COVID-19. The DNA sequence is TGCGCCAGCAGCTTGGTCCCAGGTACGGCGGGGGGCCTCACAGATACGCAGTATTTT. Its product reads: CASSLVPGTAGGLTDTQYF.